The 10 T cell receptor beta chains listed next were all sequenced from one sample in a study of CXCR3-negative and CXCR3-positive naive CD8 T cells. 5' RACE that incorporated UMI labels was used to prepare the TRB cDNA libraries. From its re-call of the 5' RACE reads, TCRdb lists each CDR3 protein once, without DNA. The clone table shows 50,000 to 75,000 distinct CDR3 sequences, with the ten largest holding 3.5% to 5.5%. The sample taken for sequencing was naive CXCR3- CD8+ T cells from blood. The subset denotes: CD45RO-CCR7+CD27+CD95- naive CD8+ T cells lacking CXCR3 (TNR3-). These receptor sequences come from a human donor in good health. Some clones in this sample may be carry-over from other donors' samples.

The gene calls are TRBV29-1 and TRBJ2-7; TCRdb selects TRBD1, and the lack of DNA leaves this call unchecked. This CDR3 has 12 amino acids. CDR1 and CDR2 (germline): SQVTM, ANQGSEA. CDR3 amino acids: CSVESGGYEQYF.

The chain couples TRBV19 to TRBJ1-1. Germline lookup yields CDR1 LNHDA and CDR2 SQIVND (reference sequence). This CDR3 contains 14 residues. CDR3 region: CASSPEWTNTEAFF.

This sequence joins TRBV15 and TRBJ1-1; TCRdb designates TRBD1, a call that cannot be tested without DNA. CDR1 LNHNV and CDR2 YYDKDF come from the germline V gene (reference sequence). The CDR3 runs 14 residues. The CDR3: CATSTDRFRTEAFF.

The chain employs TRBV29-1 and TRBJ2-2; the D gene TCRdb calls, TRBD2, cannot be checked with no DNA. Looked up from germline, CDR1 is SQVTM and CDR2 is ANQGSEA. CDR3 length: 13 residues. CDR3 sequence: CSASGGAHGELFF.

V gene TRBV29-1 combines with J gene TRBJ2-7; checking the TCRdb D call of TRBD1 is not possible without DNA. CDR1 is SQVTM and CDR2 is ANQGSEA in the germline V gene. This CDR3 comprises 13 residues. CDR3 amino acids: CSVQIRDKYEQYF.

The rearrangement uses TRBV18 and TRBJ1-5; the D call of TRBD1 rests on TCRdb alone, since no DNA is present to check it. Germline V gene sequence: CDR1 KGHSH, CDR2 LQKENI. The CDR3 runs 16 residues. CDR3 residues: CASSPMDRDQNQPQHF.

This rearrangement joins TRBV20-1 to TRBJ2-7; TCRdb returns TRBD1, unconfirmable since there is no DNA. The germline gives CDR1 DFQATT, CDR2 SNEGSKA (reference sequence). This CDR3 has 13 amino acids. CDR3 sequence: CSAGGTDSYEQYF.

V gene TRBV27 combines with J gene TRBJ2-7; TCRdb lists TRBD1, though no DNA is available to test this call. There are 16 residues in the CDR3. Germline V gene data show CDR1 as MNHEY and CDR2 as SMNVEV (reference sequence). CDR3 in amino acids: CASSLVPVGTLYEQYF.

J is TRBJ2-7 and V is TRBV7-2. The CDR3 has 15 amino acids. In germline, CDR1 is SGHTA, CDR2 FQGNSA. The chain's CDR3 is CASSFGLAESYERYF.

The chain employs TRBV5-6 and TRBJ2-1; TCRdb's D call of TRBD1 is untestable without DNA. The CDR3 contains 13 residues. Looked up from germline, CDR1 is SGHDT and CDR2 is YYEEEE. The CDR3 sequence: CASRVQGLNEQFF. Using reference TRBV5-6 and TRBJ2-1 for the parts outside the CDR3, the full variable domain is DAGVTQSPTHLIKTRGQQVTLRCSPKSGHDTVSWYQQALGQGPQFIFQYYEEEERQRGNFPDRFSGHQFPNYSSELNVNALLLGDSALYLCASRVQGLNEQFFGPGTRLTVL.